Below, 17 T cell receptor beta chains from the same sample are listed, as sequenced in a study of blood T cell repertoires in COVID-19 (dated by TCRdb to about 2020). Receptor amplification or capture employed the immunoSEQ multiplex PCR assay. The table was pulled from immuneACCESS by TCRdb, which kept in-frame rearrangements only. Such tables lose some clones; where checked, under half of the loss comes from unresolved V genes, and the rest has no known cause. This sample lists about 160,000 clones; approximately 85% were detected once. The ten largest make up approximately 6.9% of the sample. Input material: peripheral blood. The receptors were gathered from a man older than 75 with COVID-19, enrolled during active disease.

The V call is TRBV7-9, the J call TRBJ2-3, with TRBD2 matching 8 bases. The V and J ends lost 11 bases and 5 bases, in that order; junction bases with no gene match: 15. Germline V gene lookup returns CDR1 SEHNR and CDR2 FQNEAQ (reference sequence). The CDR3 totals 15 residues. Written as DNA, the CDR3 is TGTGCCGGAAGCATAACGGGGGGGGCCAGAGATACGCAGTATTTT. Encoded protein: CAGSITGGARDTQYF. Together with reference TRBV7-9 and TRBJ2-3, the CDR3 gives the full variable domain: DTGVSQNPRHKITKRGQNVTFRCDPISEHNRLYWYRQTLGQGPEFLTYFQNEAQLEKSRLLSDRFSAERPKGSFSTLEIQRTEQGDSAMYLCAGSITGGARDTQYFGPGTRLTVL.

The rearrangement links TRBV9 to TRBJ1-1, with D possibly being TRBD1 (6 bases). The germline gives CDR1 SGDLS, CDR2 YYNGEE. Trimming stripped 3 bases from V and 0 bases from J, with 15 bases between. This CDR3 region has 16 residues. DNA for the CDR3: TGTGCCAGCAGCGCCGGGCCTGGACAGATGAACACTGAAGCTTTCTTT. Amino acid sequence: CASSAGPGQMNTEAFF.

As concerns this clone: An end of the junction differs from the germline gene, which may be a read error. The sample has other DNA sequences that encode this CDR3 too. The V call is TRBV13, the J call TRBJ1-1; D perhaps matches TRBD1 (6 bases). The germline V gene encodes CDR1 PRHDT and CDR2 FYEKMQ (reference sequence). The CDR3 is made up of 15 amino acids. DNA for the CDR3: TGCGCCAGCAGCCCCGAATACAGGGTTATAACTGAAGCTTTCTTT. Translation gives CASSPEYRVITEAFF.

This clone appeared a single time. The rearrangement joins TRBV11-1 to TRBJ2-2, with TRBD1 identical over 10 bases. CDR3 length: 15 amino acids. Germline V lookup: CDR1 SGHAT, CDR2 FQDESV (reference sequence). V trimming: 5 bases; J trimming: 5 bases; junction bases outside the gene matches: 5. The CDR3 loop reads CASSPRDRGTGELFF. The CDR3 DNA reads as TGTGCCAGCAGCCCCCGGGACAGGGGAACCGGGGAGCTGTTTTTT.

V usage is TRBV28 and J usage is TRBJ2-1; 9 bases are a match to TRBD1. Per the germline V gene, CDR1 is MDHEN and CDR2 is SYDVKM. V trimming: 3 bases; J trimming: 4 bases; junction bases outside the gene matches: 4. The CDR3 has 15 amino acids. The CDR3 coding sequence is TGTGCCAGCAGTTTGGGGACAGGGAAGTACAATGAGCAGTTCTTC. Translation gives CASSLGTGKYNEQFF.

This chain connects TRBV5-1 to TRBJ2-1, with 8 bases fitting TRBD1. This CDR3 contains 16 residues. Germline V gene sequence: CDR1 SGHRS, CDR2 YFSETQ. The V gene end was trimmed by 4 bases and the J gene end by 4 bases; junction bases not matched to a gene: 10. The CDR3 DNA is TGCGCCAGCAGCCCCGACGGACAGGGAAGGTACAATGAGCAGTTCTTC. It codes for CASSPDGQGRYNEQFF.

The rearrangement links TRBV5-1 to TRBJ2-7; TRBD2 aligns across 8 bases. Germline V CDR1 and CDR2: SGHRS, YFSETQ. With V trimmed by 1 base and J by 3 bases, 6 bases remained unmatched. This CDR3 region has 15 residues. The CDR3 spells CASSLTGGNDYEQYF. CDR3 in DNA: TGCGCCAGCAGCTTGACGGGAGGGAACGACTACGAGCAGTACTTC.

The CDR3 sequence is CATNPRSSGNTIYF. The CDR3 DNA sequence: TGTGCCACCAACCCGAGGAGCTCTGGAAACACCATATATTTT. This sequence joins TRBV24-1 and TRBJ1-3; D remains unclear. V lost 8 bases to trimming and J lost 0 bases, with 10 bases between them. The CDR3 runs to 14 residues. The germline V gene encodes CDR1 KGHDR and CDR2 SFDVKD.

V usage is TRBV18 and J usage is TRBJ2-1; the match to TRBD1 covers 9 bases. The CDR3 length is 15 residues. V lost 6 bases and J lost 9; bases outside the gene matches: 12. The germline CDR1 and CDR2 sequences are KGHSH and LQKENI. The CDR3 nucleotides read TGTGCCAGCTCTTCCGAGAGGACAGGGGTTGTTGAGCAGTTCTTC. It is translated as CASSSERTGVVEQFF. The full variable domain, rest sourced from reference TRBV18 and TRBJ2-1, is NAGVMQNPRHLVRRRGQEARLRCSPMKGHSHVYWYRQLPEEGLKFMVYLQKENIIDESGMPKERFSAEFPKEGPSILRIQQVVRGDSAAYFCASSSERTGVVEQFFGPGTRLTVL.

V usage is TRBV3-1 (or the pseudogene TRBV3-2) and J usage is TRBJ1-4; D gene ambiguous. The CDR3 is made up of 15 amino acids. With 0 bases removed from V and 4 bases from J, the gap between germline ends came to 9 bases. Germline CDR1 is LGHDT and CDR2 is YNNKEL (reference sequence). This CDR3 is CASSQDQAINEKLFF. In DNA, the CDR3 is TGTGCCAGCAGCCAAGATCAGGCCATTAATGAAAAACTGTTTTTT.

The chain joins TRBV19 to TRBJ2-1; 7 bases match TRBD2. CDR3 length: 13 residues. Looked up from germline, CDR1 is LNHDA and CDR2 is SQIVND (reference sequence). Trimming removed 9 bases from V and 4 bases from J; junction bases left unmatched: 6. The CDR3 DNA sequence: TGTGCCAGCCAGCGGGGAACTTACAATGAGCAGTTCTTC. Its protein is CASQRGTYNEQFF.

The chain employs TRBV10-3 and TRBJ2-4; D may be TRBD2 (6 bases). CDR3 length: 14 residues. Germline lookup yields CDR1 ENHRY and CDR2 SYGVKD. V was cut by 10 bases and J by 6 bases, with 19 bases left in between. The CDR3 nucleotides read TGTGCCAGCGAAGAAGGAGGGGTCGGAAACATTCAGTACTTC. This sequence encodes CASEEGGVGNIQYF.

The chain is built from TRBV20-1 and TRBJ1-2; D call uncertain. Germline lookup yields CDR1 DFQATT and CDR2 SNEGSKA (reference sequence). The CDR3 loop spans 12 amino acids. Trimming left V 3 bases short and J 4 bases short, with 9 bases between. DNA of the CDR3: TGCAGTGCTAGTCGGGGAACCTATGGCTACACCTTC. This codes for CSASRGTYGYTF.

In the case of this clone: The junction and the germline gene differ at one end; a read error may be behind it. At the DNA level, this CDR3 is encoded by other sequences in the same sample as well. This chain joins TRBV7-3 and TRBJ2-5; D might be TRBD2 (5 bases). The CDR3 extends over 17 amino acids. Looked up from germline, CDR1 is SGHTA and CDR2 is FQGTGA. The CDR3 DNA is TGCGCCAGCAGCTTAAGTATTGGACTCCCGGCGGAGGAGACCCAGTACTTC. Residues: CASSLSIGLPAEETQYF.

V is TRBV4-1 and J is TRBJ1-1; D perhaps matches TRBD1 (5 bases). Trimming stripped 1 base from V and 5 bases from J, with 14 bases between. The CDR3 runs to 15 residues. Germline values: CDR1 MGHRA, CDR2 YSYEKL. The CDR3 loop reads CASSQVLQGGTEAFF. In DNA, the CDR3 is TGCGCCAGCAGCCAAGTCCTGCAGGGAGGTACTGAAGCTTTCTTT.

The J gene is TRBJ2-3, the V gene TRBV27; 10 bases line up with TRBD1. V trimming: 4 bases; J trimming: 1 base; junction bases outside the gene matches: 5. The CDR3 contains 16 residues. The germline V gene encodes CDR1 MNHEY and CDR2 SMNVEV (reference sequence). The CDR3 DNA reads as TGTGCCAGCAGTTCCACGGACAGGGGGGGCACAGATACGCAGTATTTT. Protein: CASSSTDRGGTDTQYF.

The chain recombines TRBV7-2 with TRBJ2-5, with a weak D call TRBD2 (7 bases). There are 14 residues in the CDR3. The germline CDR1 and CDR2 sequences are SGHTA and FQGNSA. Trimming cost V 3 bases and J 6 bases, with 14 bases left between them. The DNA of the CDR3 is TGTGCCAGCAGCTTCCTCGGGGGGCGAAAGACCCAGTACTTC. As protein: CASSFLGGRKTQYF.